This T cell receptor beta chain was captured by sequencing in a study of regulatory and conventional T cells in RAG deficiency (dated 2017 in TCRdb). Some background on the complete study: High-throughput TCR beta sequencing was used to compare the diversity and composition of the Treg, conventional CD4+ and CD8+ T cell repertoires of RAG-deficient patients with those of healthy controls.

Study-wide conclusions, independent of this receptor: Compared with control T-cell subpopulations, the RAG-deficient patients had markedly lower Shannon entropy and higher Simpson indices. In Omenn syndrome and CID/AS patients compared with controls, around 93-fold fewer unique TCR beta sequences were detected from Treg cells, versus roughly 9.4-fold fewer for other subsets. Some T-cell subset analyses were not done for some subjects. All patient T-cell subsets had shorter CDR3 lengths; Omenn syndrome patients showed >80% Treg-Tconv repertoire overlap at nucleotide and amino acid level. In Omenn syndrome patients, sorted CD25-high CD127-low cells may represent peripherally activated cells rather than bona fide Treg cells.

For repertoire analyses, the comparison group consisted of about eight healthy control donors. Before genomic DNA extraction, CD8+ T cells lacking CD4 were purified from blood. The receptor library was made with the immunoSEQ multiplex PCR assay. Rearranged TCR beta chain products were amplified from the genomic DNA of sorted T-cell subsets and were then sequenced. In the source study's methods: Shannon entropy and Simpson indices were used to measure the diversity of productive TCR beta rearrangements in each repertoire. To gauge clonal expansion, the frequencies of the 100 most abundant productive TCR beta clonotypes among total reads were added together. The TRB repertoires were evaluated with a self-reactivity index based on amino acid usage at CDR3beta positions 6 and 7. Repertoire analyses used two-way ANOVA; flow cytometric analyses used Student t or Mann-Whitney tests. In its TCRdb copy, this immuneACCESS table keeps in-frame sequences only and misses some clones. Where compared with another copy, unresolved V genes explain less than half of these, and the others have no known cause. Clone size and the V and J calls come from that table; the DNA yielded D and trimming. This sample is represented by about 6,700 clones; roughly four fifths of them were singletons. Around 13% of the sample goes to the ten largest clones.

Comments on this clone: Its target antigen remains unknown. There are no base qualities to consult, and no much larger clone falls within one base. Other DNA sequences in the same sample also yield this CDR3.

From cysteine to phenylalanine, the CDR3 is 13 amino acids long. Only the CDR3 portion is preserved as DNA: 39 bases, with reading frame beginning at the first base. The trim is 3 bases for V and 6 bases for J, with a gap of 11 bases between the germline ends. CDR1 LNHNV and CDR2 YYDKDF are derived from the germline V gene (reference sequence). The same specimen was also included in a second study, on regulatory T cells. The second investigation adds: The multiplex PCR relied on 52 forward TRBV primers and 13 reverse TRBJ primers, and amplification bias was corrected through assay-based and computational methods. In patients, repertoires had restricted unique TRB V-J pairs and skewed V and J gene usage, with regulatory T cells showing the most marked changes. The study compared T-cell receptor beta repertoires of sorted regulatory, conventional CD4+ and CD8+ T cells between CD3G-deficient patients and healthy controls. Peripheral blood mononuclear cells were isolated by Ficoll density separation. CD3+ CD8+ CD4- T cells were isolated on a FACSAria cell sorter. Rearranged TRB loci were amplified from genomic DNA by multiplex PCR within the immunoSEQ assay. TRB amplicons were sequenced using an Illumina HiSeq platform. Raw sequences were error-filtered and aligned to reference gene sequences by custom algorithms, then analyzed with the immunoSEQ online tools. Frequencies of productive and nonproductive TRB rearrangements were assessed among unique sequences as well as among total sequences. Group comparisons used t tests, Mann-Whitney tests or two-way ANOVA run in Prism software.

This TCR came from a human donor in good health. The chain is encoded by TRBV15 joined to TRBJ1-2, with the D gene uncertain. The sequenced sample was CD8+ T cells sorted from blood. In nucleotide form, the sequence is TGTGCCACCAGCAGGGAAGAGGGAGATGGCTACACCTTC. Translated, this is CATSREEGDGYTF.